This T cell receptor (delta chain) was documented in a study of Vδ1+ human thymocytes. Points from the study as a whole: Roughly 22% of thymic delta-chain sequences were Vdelta2, with few Vdelta3, unlike blood Vdelta1+ controls. Thymic TRG and TRD repertoires appeared highly polyclonal.

The CDR3 has 17 amino acids. The trim removed 0 bases at V and 0 bases at J, leaving 3 bases unmatched. CDR1 is TSWWSYY and CDR2 is QGS in the germline V gene. On this clone itself: The antigen remains undetermined.

Sequences come from RNA converted to cDNA by reverse transcription. The CDR3 regions were amplified by multiplex PCR from V-gene primers to a constant-region primer. TCRdb repeated clone calling on the multiplex PCR reads with CATT. This table holds about 53,000 delta-chain clones, less than 15% found once. The clonotype was recovered from a girl under three years old who had congenital heart surgery. Specimen: Vdelta1+ gamma-delta thymocytes from the thymus. Specified subset: FACS-sorted CD3+ TCRalphabeta- TCRVdelta1+ TCRVdelta2- thymocytes. The rearrangement links TRDV1 to TRDJ1; TRDD3 matches at 11 bases. In nucleotides, the CDR3 is TGTGCTCTTGGGGAACTCCCTGGGGGATACTACACCGATAAACTCATCTTT. Translation: CALGELPGGYYTDKLIF.